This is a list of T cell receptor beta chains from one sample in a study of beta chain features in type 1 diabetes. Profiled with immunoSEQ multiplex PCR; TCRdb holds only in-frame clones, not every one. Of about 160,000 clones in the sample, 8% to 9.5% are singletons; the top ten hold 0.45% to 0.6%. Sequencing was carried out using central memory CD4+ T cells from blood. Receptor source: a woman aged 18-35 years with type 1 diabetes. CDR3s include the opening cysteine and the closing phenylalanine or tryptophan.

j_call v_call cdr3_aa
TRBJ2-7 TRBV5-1 CASSGGEVRNEQYF
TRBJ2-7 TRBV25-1 CASSVRTSGVGSYEQYF
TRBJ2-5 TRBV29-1 CSVGGDYQETQYF
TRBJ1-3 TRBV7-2 CASSSPVSGNTIYF
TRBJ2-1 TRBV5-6 CASSLDLADYYNEQFF
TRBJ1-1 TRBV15 CATSRGVAGGPEAFF
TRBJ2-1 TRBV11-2 CASSSRSSGSGTPNEQFF
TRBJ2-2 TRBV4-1 CASSQAGGNTGELFF
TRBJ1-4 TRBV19 CASRRRSGNSATNEKLFF
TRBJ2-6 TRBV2 CASRRLAGTSPGANVLTF
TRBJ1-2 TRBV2 CASMLQSGTGGRGYTF
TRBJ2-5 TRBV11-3 CASSPQETQYF
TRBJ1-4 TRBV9 CASSPAGASDEKLFF
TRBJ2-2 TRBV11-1 CASSPRLAGELFF
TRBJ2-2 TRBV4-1 CASRLAGYTGELFF
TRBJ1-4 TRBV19 CASSRSLWVIDYEKLFF
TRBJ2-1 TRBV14 CASRGESRGNEQFF
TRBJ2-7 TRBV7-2 CASRTGDEQYF
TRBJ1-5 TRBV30 CAWRGHLSNQPQHF
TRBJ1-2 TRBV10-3 CAISEGGGRARGYTF
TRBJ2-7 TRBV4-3 CASSQDYAPREQYF
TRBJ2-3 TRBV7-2 CASSPGSGGAGTQYF
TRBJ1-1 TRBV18 CASSYDSEAFF
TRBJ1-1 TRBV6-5 CASSYSGVWGESFF
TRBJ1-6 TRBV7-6 CASSLRAGATSPLHF
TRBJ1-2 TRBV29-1 CSVEISGQGHYGYTF